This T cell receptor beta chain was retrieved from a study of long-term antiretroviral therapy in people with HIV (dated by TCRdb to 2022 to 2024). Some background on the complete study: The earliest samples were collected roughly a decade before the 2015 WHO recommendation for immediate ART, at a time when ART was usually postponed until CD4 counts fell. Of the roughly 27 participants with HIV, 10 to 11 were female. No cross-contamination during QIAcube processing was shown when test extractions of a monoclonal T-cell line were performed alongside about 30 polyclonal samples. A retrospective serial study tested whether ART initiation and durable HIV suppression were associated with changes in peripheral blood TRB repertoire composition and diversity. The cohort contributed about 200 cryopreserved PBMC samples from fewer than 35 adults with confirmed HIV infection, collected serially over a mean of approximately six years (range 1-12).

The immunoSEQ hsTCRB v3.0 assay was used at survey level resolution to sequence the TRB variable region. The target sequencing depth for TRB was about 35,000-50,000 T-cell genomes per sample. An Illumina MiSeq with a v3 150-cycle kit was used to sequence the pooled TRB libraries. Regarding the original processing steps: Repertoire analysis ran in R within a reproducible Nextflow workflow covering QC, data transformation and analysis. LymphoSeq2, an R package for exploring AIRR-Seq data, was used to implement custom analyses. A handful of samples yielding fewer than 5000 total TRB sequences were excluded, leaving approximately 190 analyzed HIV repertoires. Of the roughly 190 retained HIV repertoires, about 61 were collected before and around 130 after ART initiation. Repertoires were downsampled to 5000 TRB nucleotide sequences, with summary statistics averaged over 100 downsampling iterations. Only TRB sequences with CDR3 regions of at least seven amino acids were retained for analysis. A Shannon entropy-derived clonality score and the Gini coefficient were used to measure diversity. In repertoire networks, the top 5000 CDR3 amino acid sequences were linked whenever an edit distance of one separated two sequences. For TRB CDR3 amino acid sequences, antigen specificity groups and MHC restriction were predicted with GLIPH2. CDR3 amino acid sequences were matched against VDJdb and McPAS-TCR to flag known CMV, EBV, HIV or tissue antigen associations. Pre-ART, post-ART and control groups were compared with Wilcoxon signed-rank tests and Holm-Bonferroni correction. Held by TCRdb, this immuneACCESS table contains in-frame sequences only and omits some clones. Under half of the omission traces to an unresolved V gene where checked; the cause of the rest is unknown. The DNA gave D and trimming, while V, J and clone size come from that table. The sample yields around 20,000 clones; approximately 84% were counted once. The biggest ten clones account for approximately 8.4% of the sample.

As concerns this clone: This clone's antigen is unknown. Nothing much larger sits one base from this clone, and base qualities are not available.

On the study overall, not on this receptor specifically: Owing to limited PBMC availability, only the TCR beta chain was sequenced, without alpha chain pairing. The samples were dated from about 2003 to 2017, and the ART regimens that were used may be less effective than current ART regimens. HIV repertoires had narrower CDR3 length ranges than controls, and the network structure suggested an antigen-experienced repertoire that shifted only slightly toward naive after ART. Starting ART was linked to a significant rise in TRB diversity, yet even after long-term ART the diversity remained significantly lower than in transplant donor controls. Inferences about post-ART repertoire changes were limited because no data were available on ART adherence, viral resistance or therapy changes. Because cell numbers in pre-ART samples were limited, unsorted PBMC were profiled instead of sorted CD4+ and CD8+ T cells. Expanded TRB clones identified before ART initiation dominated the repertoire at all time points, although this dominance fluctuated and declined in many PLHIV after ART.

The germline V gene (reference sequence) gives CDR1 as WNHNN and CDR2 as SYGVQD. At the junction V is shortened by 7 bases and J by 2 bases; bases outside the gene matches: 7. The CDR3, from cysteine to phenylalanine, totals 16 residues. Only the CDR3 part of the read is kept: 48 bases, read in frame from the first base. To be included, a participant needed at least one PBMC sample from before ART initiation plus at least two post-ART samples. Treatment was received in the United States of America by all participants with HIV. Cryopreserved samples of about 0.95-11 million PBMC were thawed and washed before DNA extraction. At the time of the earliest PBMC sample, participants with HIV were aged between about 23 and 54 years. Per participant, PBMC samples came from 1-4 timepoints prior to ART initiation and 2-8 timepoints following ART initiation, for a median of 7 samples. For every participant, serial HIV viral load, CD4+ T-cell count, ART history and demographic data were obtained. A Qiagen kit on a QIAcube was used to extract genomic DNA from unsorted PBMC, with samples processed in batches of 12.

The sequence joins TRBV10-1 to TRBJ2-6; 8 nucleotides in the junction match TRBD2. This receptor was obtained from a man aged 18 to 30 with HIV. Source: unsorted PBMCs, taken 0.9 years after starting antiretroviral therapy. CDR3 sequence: CASTGGGRAGANVLTF. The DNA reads TGCGCCAGCACGGGGGGGGGCCGTGCTGGGGCCAACGTCCTGACTTTC.